A single sample gave rise to the 21 T cell receptor beta chains below, sequenced in a study of T cell repertoires in cytomegalovirus infection. Their antigens are not known. One entry per CDR3 protein results from TCRdb running MiXCR on the reads. The sample shows 550,000 to 700,000 distinct CDR3 sequences, around two fifths of them seen only once. Material: cultured PBMCs, obtained from culture after CMV antigen stimulation. These receptors all stem from a human donor in good health (CMV status not recorded). Some clones in this sample may be carry-over from other donors' samples.

The rearrangement joins TRBV27 to TRBJ1-6; D gene unclear. Germline CDR1 MNHEY, CDR2 SMNVEV (reference sequence). V was cut by 7 bases and J by 9 bases, with 16 bases left in between. The CDR3 is made up of 14 amino acids. The CDR3 protein is CASKVGRWGSPLHF. Written as DNA, the CDR3 is TGTGCCAGCAAAGTGGGCCGGTGGGGTTCACCCCTCCACTTT.

The rearrangement joins TRBV7-9 to TRBJ2-1; the match to TRBD2 covers 7 bases. Per germline, CDR1 SEHNR and CDR2 FQNEAQ (reference sequence). The CDR3 is 17 residues long. V dropped 2 bases and J dropped 0; count of bases not matched to a gene: 7. CDR3 DNA: TGTGCCAGCAGCTTACGCTGGCGCGGGAGCTCCTACAATGAGCAGTTCTTC. Translation gives CASSLRWRGSSYNEQFF.

This clonotype was seen a handful of times. J is TRBJ2-7 and V is TRBV7-2, with 7 bases identical to TRBD2. The germline V gene has CDR1 SGHTA and CDR2 FQGNSA. The CDR3 is 14 amino acids. V was clipped by 6 bases and J by 4 bases; unmatched bases: 9. The CDR3 coding sequence is TGTGCCAGCAGGAAGCGTCCAGCGGGGTACGAGCAGTACTTC. Amino acids: CASRKRPAGYEQYF.

V gene TRBV4-3 combines with J gene TRBJ2-5; D is ambiguous. Germline-derived CDR1 and CDR2 are LGHNA and YSLEER. The CDR3 has 16 residues. V lost 4 bases to trimming and J lost 0 bases, with 15 bases between them. The CDR3 loop reads CASSLYVDPHQETQYF. CDR3 sequence (DNA): TGCGCCAGCAGCCTCTATGTCGACCCACACCAAGAGACCCAGTACTTC.

This sequence joins TRBV7-9 and TRBJ2-3, with TRBD1 as a possible D gene (6 bases). V was pared by 7 bases and J by 7 bases, with 21 bases between. The CDR3 contains 15 residues. From germline, CDR1 is SEHNR and CDR2 FQNEAQ (reference sequence). The CDR3 sequence is CASTPGETGGYTQYF. The DNA of the CDR3 is TGTGCCAGCACCCCAGGGGAAACGGGCGGCTATACGCAGTATTTT.

This chain connects TRBV7-2 to TRBJ1-1; D remains unclear. The ends were cut back, 2 bases at V and 4 bases at J, with 14 bases in the middle. The CDR3 is made up of 15 amino acids. The germline V gene encodes CDR1 SGHTA and CDR2 FQGNSA. This chain's CDR3 is CASSLHWVRGTEAFF. CDR3 nucleotide sequence: TGTGCCAGCAGCTTACATTGGGTACGTGGCACTGAAGCTTTCTTT. Supplemented by reference TRBV7-2 and TRBJ1-1, the full variable domain reads GAGVSQSPSNKVTEKGKDVELRCDPISGHTALYWYRQSLGQGLEFLIYFQGNSAPDKSGLPSDRFSAERTGGSVSTLTIQRTQQEDSAVYLCASSLHWVRGTEAFFGQGTRLTVV.

This clonotype was observed a few times. The chain has TRBV7-9 and TRBJ2-1, with 7 positions matching TRBD2. Unmatched junction bases numbered 9, after V lost 6 bases and J lost 4 bases. CDR1 is SEHNR and CDR2 is FQNEAQ in the germline V gene (reference sequence). The CDR3 loop spans 15 amino acids. The DNA for the CDR3 is TGTGCCAGCAGTTCGCTAGCGGAGAGATACAATGAGCAGTTCTTC. Translation gives CASSSLAERYNEQFF.

V usage is TRBV7-7 and J usage is TRBJ2-2; D gene uncertain. Trimming cost V 3 bases and J 0 bases, with 5 bases left between them. CDR1 and CDR2 from the germline V gene are SSHAT and FNYEAQ (reference sequence). The CDR3 has 14 amino acids. The CDR3 bases are TGTGCCAGCAGCTTCGCACCGAACACCGGGGAGCTGTTTTTT. It codes for CASSFAPNTGELFF. Based on the CDR3 plus reference TRBV7-7 and TRBJ2-2, the full variable domain is GAGVSQSPRYKVTKRGQDVTLRCDPISSHATLYWYQQALGQGPEFLTYFNYEAQPDKSGLPSDRFSAERPEGSISTLTIQRTEQRDSAMYRCASSFAPNTGELFFGEGSRLTVL.

This clonotype was observed at least ten times. This chain links TRBV7-8 with TRBJ1-2; TRBD1 matches 7 bases. The CDR3 sequence is 17 residues long. V dropped 2 bases and J dropped 8; count of bases not matched to a gene: 17. Germline-derived CDR1 and CDR2 are SGHVS and FQNEAQ. CDR3 region: CASSLIQEGQRGQGYTF. CDR3 sequence (DNA): TGTGCCAGCAGCTTAATTCAGGAGGGACAGAGGGGTCAGGGCTACACCTTC.

This CDR3 is CASSSIKGQLGEQFF. The CDR3 region has the DNA TGTGCCAGCAGCTCAATCAAGGGCCAGTTGGGTGAGCAGTTCTTC. The rearrangement uses TRBV11-2 and TRBJ2-1; no firm D call. CDR1 SGHAT and CDR2 FQNNGV come from the germline V gene. The V end was cut by 4 bases, the J end by 9 bases, with 19 bases between. The CDR3 totals 15 residues.

A single count supports this clonotype. The chain has TRBV4-1 and TRBJ2-4; TRBD1 might be the D (6 bases). CDR3 length equals 16 residues. The germline V gene encodes CDR1 MGHRA and CDR2 YSYEKL. The V gene lost 0 bases and the J gene lost 5 bases, with 14 bases spanning the gap. The CDR3 reads CASSQEAGTLQNIQYF. CDR3 bases: TGCGCCAGCAGCCAAGAAGCCGGGACACTGCAAAACATTCAGTACTTC.

This clonotype was observed a few times. V is TRBV7-2 and J is TRBJ2-7; D possibly corresponds to TRBD2 (5 bases). Germline V gene data show CDR1 as SGHTA and CDR2 as FQGNSA. The CDR3 runs 15 residues. V lost 1 base and J 7 bases, leaving 17 bases between the germline ends. CDR3 region: CASSLGGLRAQEQYF. CDR3 DNA sequence: TGTGCCAGCAGCTTAGGAGGGTTGCGGGCGCAAGAGCAGTACTTC.

J is TRBJ2-3 and V is TRBV7-2, with 7 bases fitting TRBD2. The CDR3 runs to 15 residues. Germline V gene data show CDR1 as SGHTA and CDR2 as FQGNSA. The V segment lost 3 bases and the J segment 8 bases; nucleotides outside the gene matches: 11. Here the CDR3 DNA reads TGTGCCAGCAGCTTGGGGGGGGACGGGGGAGGTACGCAGTATTTT. This codes for CASSLGGDGGGTQYF.

This sequence joins TRBV2 and TRBJ1-4; D might be TRBD1 (5 bases). The CDR3 length is 15 residues. CDR1 and CDR2 (germline): SNHLY, FYNNEI. The V and J ends lost 8 bases and 0 bases respectively, with 13 bases between them. The CDR3 spells CASGIGAPTNEKLFF. The CDR3 DNA sequence: TGTGCCAGCGGGATAGGGGCTCCAACTAATGAAAAACTGTTTTTT.

V gene TRBV12-3 or TRBV12-4 combines with J gene TRBJ1-2, with TRBD1 matching over 7 bases. CDR3 length: 12 residues. The trim removed 7 bases at V and 8 bases at J, leaving 7 bases unmatched. CDR3 amino acids: CASNRGRVGYTF. CDR3 DNA: TGTGCCAGCAACAGGGGCCGGGTCGGCTACACCTTC.

This clonotype has more than one count but fewer than ten. The genes are TRBV6-1 and TRBJ2-3, with 8 bases matching TRBD2. V trimming: 6 bases; J trimming: 6 bases; junction bases outside the gene matches: 8. Germline V gene lookup returns CDR1 MNHNS and CDR2 SASEGT. The CDR3 runs to 14 residues. CDR3 residues: CASRPGLAGDTQYF. CDR3 bases: TGTGCCAGCAGGCCCGGACTAGCAGGGGATACGCAGTATTTT.

This clonotype was seen ten or more times. The rearrangement links TRBV7-2 to TRBJ1-2, with D perhaps matching TRBD1 (5 bases). The CDR3 covers 15 residues. Germline loops: CDR1 SGHTA, CDR2 FQGNSA. Trimming took 5 bases from V and 5 from J, leaving 18 bases between them. The CDR3: CASSPRDSSRYGYTF. DNA of the CDR3: TGTGCCAGCAGCCCCCGGGACTCAAGTCGGTATGGCTACACCTTC.

This clonotype was seen only a few times. The rearrangement joins TRBV7-2 to TRBJ2-7; possibly TRBD2 for D (6 bases). In germline, CDR1 is SGHTA, CDR2 FQGNSA. Trimming stripped 0 bases from V and 5 bases from J, with 11 bases between. This CDR3 region has 14 residues. CDR3 sequence reads: CASSLAGGFDEQYF. For the CDR3, the DNA is TGTGCCAGCAGCTTAGCGGGAGGATTTGACGAGCAGTACTTC.

The gene calls are TRBV5-3 and TRBJ1-5; no firm D call. TRBV5-3 counts as an open reading frame of uncertain function. The CDR3 contains 15 residues. Trimming removed 8 bases at V and 3 bases at J, with 18 bases between. The CDR3 region has the DNA TGTGCCAGCAGCCGATTTTTAGCTGCCAATCAGCCCCAGCATTTT. Protein: CASSRFLAANQPQHF.

The J gene is TRBJ2-3, the V gene TRBV7-2, with D maybe TRBD1 (5 bases). The ends were cut back, 6 bases at V and 6 bases at J, with 13 bases in the middle. The CDR3 is made up of 13 amino acids. The germline CDR1 and CDR2 sequences are SGHTA and FQGNSA. DNA of the CDR3: TGTGCCAGCAGAACCACACAGGTGGATACGCAGTATTTT. Amino acid sequence: CASRTTQVDTQYF.

V is TRBV7-9 and J is TRBJ2-7; 7 nucleotides agree with TRBD2. The trim removed 1 base at V and 5 bases at J, leaving 5 bases unmatched. The CDR3 has 14 amino acids. The V gene's germline CDR1 is SEHNR and CDR2 FQNEAQ (reference sequence). CDR3 sequence (DNA): TGTGCCAGCAGCTTAGGCGGGAGCGACCACGAGCAGTACTTC. It is translated as CASSLGGSDHEQYF.